This TCR beta chain was recovered during a study of T cell repertoires in cytomegalovirus infection. Study overall: Recently identified HLA-C-restricted CMV epitopes were among the peptides used. Public TCR beta signatures marked donors with CMV infection and the matching HLA. Notes on the study in general: Frequencies of public TCR beta families were cumulated, and this identified carriers of CMV plus the relevant HLA. Clonotypes of TCR beta that were HLA-C-restricted and CMV-specific dominated the ex vivo response.

From the reads, TCRdb called clonotypes with MiXCR, one entry per CDR3 protein. The sample holds hundreds of thousands of distinct CDR3 sequences, about 28% seen once. This clonotype was picked up a small number of times. Its antigen is as yet unknown. The CDR3 extends over 14 amino acids. The V gene end was trimmed by 6 bases and the J gene end by 4 bases; junction bases not matched to a gene: 8. This specimen consisted of cultured PBMCs, obtained from culture after CMV antigen stimulation. The origin of this receptor is a human donor in good health (CMV status not recorded). Some clones in this sample may be carry-over from other donors' samples. J is TRBJ2-5 and V is TRBV12-3 or TRBV12-4; TRBD2 matches 7 bases. The CDR3, as DNA: TGTGCCAGCAGGGGCCAGGGAGGGCGAGAGACCCAGTACTTC. Translated, it gives CASRGQGGRETQYF.